This TCR beta chain was sequenced for a study of T cell repertoires in cytomegalovirus infection (dated by TCRdb to about 2019). Background on the whole study: Recently identified HLA-C-restricted CMV epitopes, whose presentation resists viral immunomodulation, were targeted by peptide stimulations together with well-studied HLA-B-restricted epitopes. The HLA type of each donor mattered for the analysis, because public TCR beta signatures pointed to carriage of CMV infection along with the matching HLA type. Overall results and qualifications from the work: The ex vivo response was dominated by HLA-C-restricted CMV-specific TCR beta clonotypes, which also provided the single most frequent clonotype in two of eight donors. Carriers of CMV infection plus the relevant HLA type were discriminated by the cumulative frequency of public TCR beta family members in the study cohort and in an independent roughly 400-donor cohort.

Sequencing instrument: Illumina HiSeq 1500. Starting from the raw public reads, TCRdb applied fastp trimming at Q25, assembled clones with MiXCR and retained in-frame beta chains. Here each entry gathers all rows of one CDR3 protein and keeps the most common genes and DNA. The sample table shows 650,000 to 850,000 distinct CDR3 sequences, and about 28% are seen once. The biggest ten clones account for under 15% of the sample. Taken from cysteine to phenylalanine, the CDR3 has 13 residues. The CDR3 DNA has 39 bases and is translated from base 1. V loses 7 bases at its end and J loses 3 bases; junction bases beyond the gene matches: 5. Reading the germline V gene gives CDR1 SGHAT and CDR2 FQNNGV. In light of the paper, this sample's treatment or condition label describes: in vitro stimulation with specific CMV peptide epitopes to enrich CMV-specific T cells. About this clonotype: This clone's antigen is unknown. No much larger clone is present one base from it, and per-base qualities are unavailable.

This receptor was obtained from a human donor in good health (CMV status not recorded). Some clones in this sample may be carry-over from other donors' samples. The sample here was cultured CD8+ T cells from PBMCs, taken from culture after CMV antigen stimulation. This receptor chain uses TRBV11-2 and TRBJ2-7; TRBD2 aligns with 8 central bases. The encoded CDR3 is CASNHGRGYEQYF. The sequenced DNA: TGTGCCAGCAACCACGGGAGGGGCTACGAGCAGTACTTC.